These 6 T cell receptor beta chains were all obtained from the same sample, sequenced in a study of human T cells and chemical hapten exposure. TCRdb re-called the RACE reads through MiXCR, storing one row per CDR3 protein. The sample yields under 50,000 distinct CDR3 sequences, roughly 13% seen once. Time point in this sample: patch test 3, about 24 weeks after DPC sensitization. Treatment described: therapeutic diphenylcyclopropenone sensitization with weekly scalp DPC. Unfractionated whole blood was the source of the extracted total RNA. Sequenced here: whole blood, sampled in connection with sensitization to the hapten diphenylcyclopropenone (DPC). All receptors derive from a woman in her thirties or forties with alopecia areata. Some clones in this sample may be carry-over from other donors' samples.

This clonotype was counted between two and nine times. In DNA, the CDR3 is TGCAGCGTTGATCGCGGGGGGACAGGCCCCGGGGAGCTGTTTTTT. Protein: CSVDRGGTGPGELFF. This chain links TRBV29-1 with TRBJ2-2; D assignment may be TRBD1 or TRBD2 (8 bases each). The CDR3 is 15 residues long. With 3 bases removed from V and 6 bases from J, the gap between germline ends came to 17 bases. Germline V gene data show CDR1 as SQVTM and CDR2 as ANQGSEA.

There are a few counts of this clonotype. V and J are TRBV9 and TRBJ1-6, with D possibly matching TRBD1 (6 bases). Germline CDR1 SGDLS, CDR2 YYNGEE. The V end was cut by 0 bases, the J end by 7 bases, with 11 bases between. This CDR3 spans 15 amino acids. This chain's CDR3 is CASSVVGQKNSPLHF. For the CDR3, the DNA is TGTGCCAGCAGCGTAGTCGGACAGAAAAATTCACCCCTCCACTTT.

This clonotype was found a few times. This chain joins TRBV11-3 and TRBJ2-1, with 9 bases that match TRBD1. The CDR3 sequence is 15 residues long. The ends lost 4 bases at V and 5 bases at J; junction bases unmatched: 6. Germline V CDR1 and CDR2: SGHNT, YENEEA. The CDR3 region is CASSSRTGAHNEQFF. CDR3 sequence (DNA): TGTGCCAGCAGCTCTCGGACAGGGGCCCACAATGAGCAGTTCTTC.

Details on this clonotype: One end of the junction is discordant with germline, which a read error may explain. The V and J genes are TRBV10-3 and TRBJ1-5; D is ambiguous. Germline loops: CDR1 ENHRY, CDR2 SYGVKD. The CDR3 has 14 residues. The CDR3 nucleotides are TGTCCCATCAGTCAAAGCGAGGAGGGTCAGCCCCAGCATTTT. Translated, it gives CPISQSEEGQPQHF.

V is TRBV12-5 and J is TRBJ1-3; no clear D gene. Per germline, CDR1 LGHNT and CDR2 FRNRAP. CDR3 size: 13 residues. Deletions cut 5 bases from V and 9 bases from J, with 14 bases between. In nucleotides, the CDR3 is TGTGCTAGTGGTGACGCTGCCTCAGGCACCATATATTTT. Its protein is CASGDAASGTIYF.

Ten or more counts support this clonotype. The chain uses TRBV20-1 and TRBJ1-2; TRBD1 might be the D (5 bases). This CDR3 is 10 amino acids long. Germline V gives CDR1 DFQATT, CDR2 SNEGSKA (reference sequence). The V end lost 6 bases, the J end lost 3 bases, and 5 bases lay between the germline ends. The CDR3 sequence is CSAQDYGYTF. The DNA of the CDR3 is TGCAGTGCACAGGACTATGGCTACACCTTC.